One and the same sample provided the 12 T cell receptor beta chains below, sequenced in a study of metastatic and nonmetastatic thyroid tumors. Until they underwent thyroid surgery, no patient had received any treatment. TCRdb reanalyzed the PCR reads with MiXCR. The sample holds about 25,000 clones; about 13% are singletons and the top ten take 17%. Input material: blood. These receptors were collected from a female donor with papillary thyroid cancer or a benign thyroid nodule (not recorded which). Some clones in this sample may be carry-over from other donors' samples.

In its sample, this clone was seen many times. The CDR3 loop is CASSLVFSYEQYF. CDR3 nucleotides: TGTGCCAGCAGCTTGGTGTTCAGTTACGAGCAGTACTTC. V and J are TRBV5-6 and TRBJ2-7; D not certain. Germline V lookup: CDR1 SGHDT, CDR2 YYEEEE. V dropped 0 bases and J dropped 4 bases, with 8 bases sitting between them. The CDR3 consists of 13 residues.

This clone was seen at least ten times. V and J are TRBV19 and TRBJ1-2, with 7 positions matching TRBD1. The CDR3 contains 12 residues. With 10 bases clipped from V and 4 bases from J, the junction kept 6 bases outside the gene matches. CDR1 and CDR2 from the germline V gene are LNHDA and SQIVND (reference sequence). The CDR3 spells CAINDRAYGYTF. The CDR3 coding sequence is TGTGCCATTAACGACAGGGCCTATGGCTACACCTTC. The full variable domain, its missing parts supplied by reference TRBV19 and TRBJ1-2, is DGGITQSPKYLFRKEGQNVTLSCEQNLNHDAMYWYRQDPGQGLRLIYYSQIVNDFQKGDIAEGYSVSREKKESFPLTVTSAQKNPTAFYLCAINDRAYGYTFGSGTRLTVV.

The chain has TRBV24-1 and TRBJ2-7, with D perhaps matching TRBD1 or TRBD2 (5 bases each). Per the germline V gene, CDR1 is KGHDR and CDR2 is SFDVKD. The CDR3 totals 15 residues. V was cut by 4 bases and J by 5 bases, with 17 bases left in between. Written as DNA, the CDR3 is TGTGCCACCAGTGACACTTCGGGACGTAGCCACGAGCAGTACTTC. Its protein is CATSDTSGRSHEQYF.

This clone showed up just a few times. A much larger clone differs from this one at a single base, so this may be a read error. The chain is built from TRBV10-2 and TRBJ1-4; D gene uncertain. The germline V gene encodes CDR1 WSHSY and CDR2 SAAADI. Trimming cost V 5 bases and J 0 bases, with 7 bases left between them. The CDR3 totals 14 residues. CDR3 in DNA: TGCGCCAGCAGTCCGGGTGCAACTAATGAAAAACTGTTTTTT. Translation gives CASSPGATNEKLFF.

There are many counts of this clone. The chain has TRBV7-9 and TRBJ1-4; TRBD1 matches 8 bases. CDR1 is SEHNR and CDR2 is FQNEAQ in the germline V gene (reference sequence). The V and J ends lost 5 bases and 8 bases, in that order; junction bases with no gene match: 10. The CDR3 is made up of 15 amino acids. The CDR3 reads CASSERDRKREKLFF. CDR3 nucleotide sequence: TGTGCCAGCAGCGAAAGGGACAGGAAGCGGGAAAAACTGTTTTTT.

The chain is built from TRBV11-2 and TRBJ2-7; no firm D call. The CDR3 sequence is 14 residues long. The germline V and J ends were trimmed by 2 bases and 0 bases, with 8 bases remaining between them. Germline V gives CDR1 SGHAT, CDR2 FQNNGV. The CDR3 coding sequence is TGTGCCAGCAGCTTATGTGGGGTCTCCTACGAGCAGTACTTC. It translates to CASSLCGVSYEQYF. The full variable domain, with the rest looked up from reference TRBV11-2 and TRBJ2-7, is EAGVAQSPRYKIIEKRQSVAFWCNPISGHATLYWYQQILGQGPKLLIQFQNNGVVDDSQLPKDRFSAERLKGVDSTLKIQPAKLEDSAVYLCASSLCGVSYEQYFGPGTRLTVT.

At least ten counts were recorded for this clone. The genes are TRBV28 and TRBJ1-5; D is ambiguous. Germline V gene sequence: CDR1 MDHEN, CDR2 SYDVKM. CDR3 size: 17 residues. V lost 5 bases, J lost 3 bases, and 20 bases lay in between. CDR3 protein: CASSPTLEGPFNQPQHF. The CDR3 region has the DNA TGTGCCAGCAGTCCTACACTCGAGGGCCCGTTCAATCAGCCCCAGCATTTT. Using reference TRBV28 and TRBJ1-5 for the parts outside the CDR3, the full variable domain is DVKVTQSSRYLVKRTGEKVFLECVQDMDHENMFWYRQDPGLGLRLIYFSYDVKMKEKGDIPEGYSVSREKKERFSLILESASTNQTSMYLCASSPTLEGPFNQPQHFGDGTRLSIL.

The table lists this clone with many counts. The rearrangement links TRBV7-2 to TRBJ2-7; 12 bases are a match to TRBD2. V trimming: 5 bases; J trimming: 5 bases; junction bases outside the gene matches: 7. The germline V gene encodes CDR1 SGHTA and CDR2 FQGNSA. The length of the CDR3 is 15 residues. In nucleotides, the CDR3 is TGTGCCAGCAGCCGGAGACTAGCGGGAGTGGACGAGCAGTACTTC. It encodes CASSRRLAGVDEQYF.

Judged by abundance, this clone is medium-sized. V usage is TRBV6-1 and J usage is TRBJ2-1; 10 positions match TRBD1. Germline V gene data show CDR1 as MNHNS and CDR2 as SASEGT. The CDR3 is 15 residues long. V lost 3 bases and J lost 3; bases outside the gene matches: 2. CDR3 loop: CASSDRDRGYNEQFF. The CDR3 coding sequence is TGTGCCAGCAGTGACCGGGACAGGGGCTACAATGAGCAGTTCTTC.

This clone was found many times. The chain carries TRBV29-1 and TRBJ2-1; D gene ambiguous. CDR3 length: 12 residues. V lost 8 bases to trimming and J lost 10 bases, with 18 bases between them. Per the germline V gene, CDR1 is SQVTM and CDR2 is ANQGSEA. CDR3 coding DNA: TGCAGCTTCACCCCCCTTGAGAGCGAGCAGTTCTTC. Its translation: CSFTPLESEQFF.

This clone has ten or more counts. Mismatch with germline at one junction end may stem from a read error. V usage is TRBV7-7 and J usage is TRBJ2-7; D is perhaps TRBD1 (6 bases). Germline CDR1 is SSHAT and CDR2 is FNYEAQ (reference sequence). The CDR3 length is 14 residues. The CDR3 here is CASSEGHPAYEQYF. DNA for the CDR3: TGTGCTAGCAGCGAGGGACATCCGGCCTACGAGCAGTACTTC.

This clone has at least ten counts. The rearrangement joins TRBV6-1 to TRBJ1-6; the match to TRBD1 covers 7 bases. Germline lookup yields CDR1 MNHNS and CDR2 SASEGT. The trim removed 7 bases at V and 7 bases at J, leaving 4 bases unmatched. The length of the CDR3 is 13 residues. This CDR3 is CASTTGPNSPLHF. CDR3 DNA sequence: TGTGCCAGCACGACAGGGCCAAATTCACCCCTCCACTTT.